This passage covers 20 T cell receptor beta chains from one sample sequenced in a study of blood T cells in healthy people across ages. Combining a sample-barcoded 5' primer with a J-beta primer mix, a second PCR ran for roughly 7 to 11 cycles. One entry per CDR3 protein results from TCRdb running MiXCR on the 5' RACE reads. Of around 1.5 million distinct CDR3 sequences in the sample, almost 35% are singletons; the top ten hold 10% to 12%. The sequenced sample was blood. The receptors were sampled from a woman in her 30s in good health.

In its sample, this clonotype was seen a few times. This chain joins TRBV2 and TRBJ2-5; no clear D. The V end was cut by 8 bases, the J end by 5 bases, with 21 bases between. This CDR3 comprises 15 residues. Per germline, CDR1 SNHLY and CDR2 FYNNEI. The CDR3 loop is CASRTAPSRPETQYF. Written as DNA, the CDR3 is TGTGCCAGCCGCACGGCCCCATCACGCCCGGAGACCCAGTACTTC.

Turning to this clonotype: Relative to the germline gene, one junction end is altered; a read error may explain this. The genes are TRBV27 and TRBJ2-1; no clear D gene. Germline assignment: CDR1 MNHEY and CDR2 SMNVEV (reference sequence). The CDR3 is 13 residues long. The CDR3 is CASSLSSTNEQFF. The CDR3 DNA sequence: TGTGCCAGCAGTCTATCAAGTACGAATGAGCAGTTCTTC.

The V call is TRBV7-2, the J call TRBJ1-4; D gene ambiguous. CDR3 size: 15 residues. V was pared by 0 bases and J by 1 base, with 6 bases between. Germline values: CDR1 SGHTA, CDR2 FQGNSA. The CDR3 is CASSLAARTNEKLFF. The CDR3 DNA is TGTGCCAGCAGCTTAGCAGCCCGAACTAATGAAAAACTGTTTTTT.

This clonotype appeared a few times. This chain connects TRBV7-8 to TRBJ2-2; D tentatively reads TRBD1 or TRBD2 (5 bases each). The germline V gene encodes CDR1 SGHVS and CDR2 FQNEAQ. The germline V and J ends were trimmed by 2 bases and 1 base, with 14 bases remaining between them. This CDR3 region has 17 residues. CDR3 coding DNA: TGTGCCAGCAGCTTAACGACCGGGACGGTGAACACCGGGGAGCTGTTTTTT. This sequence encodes CASSLTTGTVNTGELFF.

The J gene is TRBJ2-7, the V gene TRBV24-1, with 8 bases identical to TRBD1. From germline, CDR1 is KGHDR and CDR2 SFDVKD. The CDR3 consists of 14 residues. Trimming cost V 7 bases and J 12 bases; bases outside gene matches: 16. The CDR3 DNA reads TGTGCCACCAGAGGACAGGGACGGGGAGAGACCCCGTACTTC. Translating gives CATRGQGRGETPYF.

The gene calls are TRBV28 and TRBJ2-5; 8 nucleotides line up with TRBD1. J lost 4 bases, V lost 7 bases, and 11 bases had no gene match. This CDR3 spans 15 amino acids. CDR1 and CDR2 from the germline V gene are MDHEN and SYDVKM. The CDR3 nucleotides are TGTGCCAGCACTTTCCAGGGGGCGGTGAGAGAGACCCAGTACTTC. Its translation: CASTFQGAVRETQYF.

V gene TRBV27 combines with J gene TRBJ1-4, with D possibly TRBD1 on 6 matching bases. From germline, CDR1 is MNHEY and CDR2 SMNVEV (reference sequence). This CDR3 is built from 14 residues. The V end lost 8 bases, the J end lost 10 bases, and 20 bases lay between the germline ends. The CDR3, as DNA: TGTGCCAGCTTTGGCCCTCGGGGGGCCCCAAAACTGTTTTTT. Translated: CASFGPRGAPKLFF.

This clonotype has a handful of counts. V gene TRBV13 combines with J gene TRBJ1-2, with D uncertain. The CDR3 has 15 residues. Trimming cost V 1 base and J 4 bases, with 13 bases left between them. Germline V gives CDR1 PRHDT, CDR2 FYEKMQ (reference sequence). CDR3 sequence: CASSLVGPGAYGYTF. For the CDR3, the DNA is TGTGCCAGCAGCTTAGTAGGGCCGGGCGCCTATGGCTACACCTTC.

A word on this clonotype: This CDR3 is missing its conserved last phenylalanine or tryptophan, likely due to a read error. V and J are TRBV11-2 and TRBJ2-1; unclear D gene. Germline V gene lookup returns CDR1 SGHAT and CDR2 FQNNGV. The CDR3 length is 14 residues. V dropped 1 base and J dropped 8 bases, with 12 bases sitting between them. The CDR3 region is CASSLAELFHEQFL. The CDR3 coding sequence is TGTGCCAGCAGCTTAGCCGAGCTCTTCCATGAGCAGTTCTTA.

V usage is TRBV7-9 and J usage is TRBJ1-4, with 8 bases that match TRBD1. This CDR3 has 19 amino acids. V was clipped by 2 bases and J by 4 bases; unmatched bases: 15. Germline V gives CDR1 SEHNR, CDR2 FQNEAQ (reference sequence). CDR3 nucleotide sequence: TGTGCCAGCAGCTTAAGGACAGGGCTCTTGGCCGACAATAATGAAAAACTGTTTTTT. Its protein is CASSLRTGLLADNNEKLFF.

The CDR3 nucleotides read TGCAGTGCTAGTGGGCCCTTGAATGAAAAACTGTTTTTT. It encodes CSASGPLNEKLFF. The V call is TRBV20-1, the J call TRBJ1-4; D is undetermined. Per the germline V gene, CDR1 is DFQATT and CDR2 is SNEGSKA (reference sequence). This CDR3 contains 13 residues. Trimming left V 3 bases short and J 5 bases short, with 10 bases between.

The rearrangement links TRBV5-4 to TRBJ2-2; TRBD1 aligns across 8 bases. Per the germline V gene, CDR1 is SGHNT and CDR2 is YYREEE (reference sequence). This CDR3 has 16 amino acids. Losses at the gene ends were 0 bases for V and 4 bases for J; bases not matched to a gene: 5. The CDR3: CASSLGKGTGTGELFF. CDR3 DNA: TGTGCCAGCAGCTTGGGAAAGGGGACAGGCACCGGGGAGCTGTTTTTT.

The chain's CDR3 is CASSSGGSEAFF. CDR3 bases: TGTGCCAGCAGCTCGGGGGGTTCTGAAGCTTTCTTT. This chain uses TRBV7-9 with TRBJ1-1; the D gene is possibly TRBD1 (5 bases). This CDR3 has 12 amino acids. V dropped 4 bases and J dropped 6 bases, with 9 bases sitting between them. Germline CDR1 is SEHNR and CDR2 is FQNEAQ (reference sequence).

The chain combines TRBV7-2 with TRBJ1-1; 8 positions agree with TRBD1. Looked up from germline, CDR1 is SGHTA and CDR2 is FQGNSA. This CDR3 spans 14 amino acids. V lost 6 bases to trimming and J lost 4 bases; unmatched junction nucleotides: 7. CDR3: CASRETGARTEAFF. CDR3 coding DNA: TGTGCCAGCAGGGAGACAGGGGCGCGCACTGAAGCTTTCTTT.

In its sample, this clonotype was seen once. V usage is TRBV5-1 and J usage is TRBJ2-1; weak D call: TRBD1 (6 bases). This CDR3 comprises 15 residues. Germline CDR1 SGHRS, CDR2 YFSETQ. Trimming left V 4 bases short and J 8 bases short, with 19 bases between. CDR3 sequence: CASSTTGTSGYEQFF. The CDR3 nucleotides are TGCGCCAGCAGCACCACCGGGACATCGGGCTATGAGCAGTTCTTC.

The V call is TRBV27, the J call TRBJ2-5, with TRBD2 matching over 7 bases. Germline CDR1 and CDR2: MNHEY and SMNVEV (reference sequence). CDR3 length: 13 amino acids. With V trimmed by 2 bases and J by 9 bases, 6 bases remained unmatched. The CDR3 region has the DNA TGTGCCAGCAGTTTAGCCGCGGGGGAGCCCCAGTACTTC. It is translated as CASSLAAGEPQYF.

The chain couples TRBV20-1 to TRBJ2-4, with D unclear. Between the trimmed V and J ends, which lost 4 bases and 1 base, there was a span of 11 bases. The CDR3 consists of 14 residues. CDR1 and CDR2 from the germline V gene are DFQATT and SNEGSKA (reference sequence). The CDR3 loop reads CSAKWNGAKNIQYF. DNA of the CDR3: TGCAGTGCTAAGTGGAACGGGGCCAAAAACATTCAGTACTTC.

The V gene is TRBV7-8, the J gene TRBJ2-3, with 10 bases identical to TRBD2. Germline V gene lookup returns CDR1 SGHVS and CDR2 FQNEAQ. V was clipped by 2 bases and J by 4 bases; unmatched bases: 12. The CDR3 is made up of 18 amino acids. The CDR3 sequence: CASSLRPSGGGWADTQYF. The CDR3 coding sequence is TGTGCCAGCAGCTTACGGCCTAGCGGGGGAGGGTGGGCAGATACGCAGTATTTT.

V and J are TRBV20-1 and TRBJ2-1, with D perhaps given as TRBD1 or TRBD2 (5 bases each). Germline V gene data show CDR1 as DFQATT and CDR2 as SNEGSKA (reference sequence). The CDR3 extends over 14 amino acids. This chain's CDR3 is CRVRDLGSYNEQFF. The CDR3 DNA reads TGCAGAGTTAGGGACCTCGGGTCCTACAATGAGCAGTTCTTC.

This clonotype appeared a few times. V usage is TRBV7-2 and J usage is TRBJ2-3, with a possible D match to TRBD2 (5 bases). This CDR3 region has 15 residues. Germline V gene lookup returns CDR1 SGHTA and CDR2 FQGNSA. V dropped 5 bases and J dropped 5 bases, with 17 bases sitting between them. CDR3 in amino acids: CASSAEGVVGDTQYF. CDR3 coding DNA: TGTGCCAGCAGCGCCGAGGGCGTGGTGGGAGATACGCAGTATTTT.